These T cell receptor beta chains were read from a single sample in a study of shared clonotypes between healthy human individuals. Repertoires were generated with immunoSEQ multiplex PCR, while TCRdb's copy carries only in-frame clones and drops some. The sample has 2 million to 2.5 million clones; over 85% are singletons. Sequenced material: naive CD8+ T cells sorted from blood. The receptor set was obtained from a man between 18 and 35 years old in good health. Both conserved end residues are part of each CDR3. The order of the fields is CDR3 protein, CDR3 DNA, J gene, V gene, CDR3 length, D gene, clone size. The D gene is left open where the match is weak. Clone size is not always given. Where it is, it says once, few, many or a class for expanded clones.

CASSSDWGGNYGYTF,TGTGCCAGCAGCTCCGACTGGGGTGGGAACTATGGCTACACCTTC,TRBJ1-2,TRBV5-6,15,-,-
CASSPIRDSANTGELFF,TGTGCCAGCAGTCCTATCCGGGACAGCGCGAACACCGGGGAGCTGTTTTTT,TRBJ2-2,TRBV27,17,TRBD1,-
CASSYRQGTYEQYF,TGTGCCAGCAGTTACAGACAGGGCACCTACGAGCAGTACTTC,TRBJ2-7,TRBV6-5,14,TRBD1,-
CASSFARTDTQYF,TGTGCCAGCAGCTTCGCACGCACAGATACGCAGTATTTT,TRBJ2-3,TRBV28,13,-,-
CASSMSPQVNEQFF,TGTGCCAGCAGCATGTCCCCACAGGTCAATGAGCAGTTCTTC,TRBJ2-1,TRBV13,14,-,-
CASSFPGGWNEQFF,TGTGCCAGCAGCTTTCCCGGGGGTTGGAATGAGCAGTTCTTC,TRBJ2-1,TRBV7-9,14,-,-
CASSRDRGNEKLFF,TGTGCCAGCAGCCGGGACAGGGGGAATGAAAAACTGTTTTTT,TRBJ1-4,TRBV5-4,14,TRBD1,-
CASASEGLAGVSSTDTQYF,TGTGCCAGCGCGTCCGAGGGACTAGCGGGGGTTTCAAGCACAGATACGCAGTATTTT,TRBJ2-3,TRBV28,19,TRBD2,-
CATSTWGEGNYGYTF,TGTGCCACCAGCACCTGGGGGGAGGGGAACTATGGCTACACCTTC,TRBJ1-2,TRBV15,15,-,once
CSVDPGQNEKLFF,TGCAGCGTTGATCCGGGACAGAATGAAAAACTGTTTTTT,TRBJ1-4,TRBV29-1,13,TRBD1,-
CASERGPPETQYF,TGTGCCAGCGAGCGGGGACCCCCAGAGACCCAGTACTTC,TRBJ2-5,TRBV5-6,13,TRBD2,-
CAWSVSNPLTDTQYF,TGTGCCTGGAGTGTTTCGAATCCCCTCACAGATACGCAGTATTTT,TRBJ2-3,TRBV30,15,-,-
CASSSDRVANYGYTF,TGTGCCAGCAGCTCGGACAGGGTAGCTAACTATGGCTACACCTTC,TRBJ1-2,TRBV5-4,15,TRBD1,-
CASSLSGSKNIQYF,TGTGCCAGCAGTTTATCAGGGTCCAAAAACATTCAGTACTTC,TRBJ2-4,TRBV28,14,-,-
CASSWTGSYEQYF,TGTGCCAGCTCCTGGACAGGGAGCTACGAGCAGTACTTC,TRBJ2-7,TRBV18,13,TRBD1,-
CASSPYRGLYEQYF,TGTGCCAGCAGCCCCTACAGGGGGCTATACGAGCAGTACTTC,TRBJ2-7,TRBV7-2,14,TRBD1,-
CASSQEYRAGANVLTF,TGTGCCAGCAGCCAAGAATACAGGGCTGGGGCCAACGTCCTGACTTTC,TRBJ2-6,TRBV4-2,16,-,-
CASSQDVGTGGRNEQYF,TGCGCCAGCAGCCAAGATGTCGGGACAGGGGGAAGGAACGAGCAGTACTTC,TRBJ2-7,TRBV4-3,17,TRBD1,-
CASSTDGPDSYGYTF,TGCGCCAGCAGTACTGACGGACCTGACTCCTATGGCTACACCTTC,TRBJ1-2,TRBV10-1,15,-,-
CASSEAGLAGGYTF,TGTGCCAGCAGTGAAGCGGGGCTCGCGGGGGGCTACACCTTC,TRBJ1-2,TRBV6-1,14,-,-
CASSIAISTDTQYF,TGTGCCAGTAGTATAGCGATTAGCACAGATACGCAGTATTTT,TRBJ2-3,TRBV19,14,-,-
CASSTSGGAINEQFF,TGTGCCAGCAGTACTAGCGGGGGGGCGATCAATGAGCAGTTCTTC,TRBJ2-1,TRBV27,15,TRBD2,-
CASSVGGSTDTQYF,TGTGCCAGCAGCGTAGGCGGGAGCACAGATACGCAGTATTTT,TRBJ2-3,TRBV9,14,-,few
CSVGQGNLNGYTF,TGCAGCGTTGGACAGGGGAATCTTAATGGCTACACCTTC,TRBJ1-2,TRBV29-1,13,TRBD1,-
CAWNEGTGNTIYF,TGTGCCTGGAATGAGGGTACTGGAAACACCATATATTTT,TRBJ1-3,TRBV30,13,-,-
CASRLLGSETQYF,TGTGCCAGCAGGTTACTAGGATCTGAGACCCAGTACTTC,TRBJ2-5,TRBV4-2,13,-,-
CASSFPGLRGYTF,TGTGCCAGCAGTTTCCCCGGTTTGAGAGGCTACACCTTC,TRBJ1-2,TRBV27,13,-,-
CAISAGTEPIFYTDTQYF,TGTGCCATCAGTGCCGGGACAGAGCCCATATTTTACACAGATACGCAGTATTTT,TRBJ2-3,TRBV10-3,18,TRBD1,-
CASSSRGTGGGSYEQYF,TGTGCCAGCAGCTCCAGAGGGACAGGGGGTGGAAGCTACGAGCAGTACTTC,TRBJ2-7,TRBV7-8,17,TRBD1,once
CASSAEDRGQPQHF,TGTGCCAGCAGCGCAGAAGACAGGGGACAGCCCCAGCATTTT,TRBJ1-5,TRBV7-9,14,TRBD1,-